The TCR beta chain described here comes from a study of graft-versus-host responses after intestinal transplantation. Study-wide context: Following induction with anti-thymocyte globulin, all recipients were given tacrolimus and steroids for about 3 years.

Processed graft tissue released its intraepithelial and lamina propria lymphocytes. The germline CDR1 and CDR2 sequences are SGHRS and YFSETQ. Trimming cost V 0 bases and J 5 bases, with 11 bases left between them. This CDR3 is built from 14 residues. Notes on the study in general: GvH clones surfaced in recipient marrow, some emerging earlier in ileum or blood. An association linked early post-transplant HvG declines with peak circulating GvH clone levels.

Data came from immunoSEQ multiplex PCR; TCRdb stores just in-frame clones and leaves some out. The sample yields 37,000 or so clones, about nine tenths seen once. About this clone: Its antigen is unidentified.

Sequencing used ileum tissue, obtained 200 to 210 days after intestinal transplant. The clonotype originates from a human patient who received an intestinal transplant, so some T cells may come from the graft donor. V usage is TRBV5-1 and J usage is TRBJ1-2; D not resolved. CDR3 in DNA: TGCGCCAGCAGCTTGGATACGGGCCGTTATGGCTACACCTTC. Translating gives CASSLDTGRYGYTF.